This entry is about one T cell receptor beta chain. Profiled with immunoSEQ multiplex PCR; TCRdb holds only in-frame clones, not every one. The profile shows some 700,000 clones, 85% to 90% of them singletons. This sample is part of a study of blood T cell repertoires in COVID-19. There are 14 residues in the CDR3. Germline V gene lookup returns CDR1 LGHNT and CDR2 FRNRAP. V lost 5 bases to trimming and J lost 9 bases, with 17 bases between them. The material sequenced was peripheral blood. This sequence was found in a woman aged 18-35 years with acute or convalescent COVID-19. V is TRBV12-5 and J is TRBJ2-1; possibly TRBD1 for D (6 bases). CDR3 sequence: CASGPGPIRGEQFF. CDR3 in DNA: TGTGCTAGTGGTCCCGGACCGATCAGGGGTGAGCAGTTCTTC.